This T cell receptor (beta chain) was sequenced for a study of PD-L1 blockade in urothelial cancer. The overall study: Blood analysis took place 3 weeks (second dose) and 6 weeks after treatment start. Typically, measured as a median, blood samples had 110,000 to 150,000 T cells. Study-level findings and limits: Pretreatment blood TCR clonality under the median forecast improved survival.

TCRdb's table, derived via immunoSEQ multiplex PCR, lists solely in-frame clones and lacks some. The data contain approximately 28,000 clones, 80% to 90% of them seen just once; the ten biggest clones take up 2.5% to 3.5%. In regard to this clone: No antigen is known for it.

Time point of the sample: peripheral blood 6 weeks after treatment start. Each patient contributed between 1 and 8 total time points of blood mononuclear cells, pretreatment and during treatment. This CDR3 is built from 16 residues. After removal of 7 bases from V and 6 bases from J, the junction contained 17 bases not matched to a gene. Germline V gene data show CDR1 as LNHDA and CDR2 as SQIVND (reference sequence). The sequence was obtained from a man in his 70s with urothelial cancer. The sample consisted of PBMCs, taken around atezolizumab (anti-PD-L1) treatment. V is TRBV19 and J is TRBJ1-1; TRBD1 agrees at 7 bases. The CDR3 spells CASIPRTGTAIAEAFF. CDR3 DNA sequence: TGTGCCAGTATCCCCCGAACCGGGACAGCCATCGCTGAAGCTTTCTTT.